The 3 T cell receptor beta chains presented below share a single source sample, sequenced in a study of T cell repertoires in cytomegalovirus infection. TCRdb re-derived calls from the reads in MiXCR, one entry per CDR3 protein. The top ten clones hold 15% to 20% of a sample with 600,000 to 700,000 distinct CDR3 sequences, about 30% of them seen once. These TCRs' antigens remain unknown. The source material was cultured PBMCs, sampled from culture after CMV antigen stimulation. Receptors originate from a human donor in good health (CMV status not recorded). Some clones in this sample may be carry-over from other donors' samples.

This clonotype was recorded a few times. The rearrangement links TRBV5-1 to TRBJ2-1; 8 positions match TRBD2. This CDR3 comprises 16 residues. The trim removed 2 bases at V and 2 bases at J, leaving 6 bases unmatched. Germline loops: CDR1 SGHRS, CDR2 YFSETQ. This CDR3 is CASSLTSGSAYNEQFF. CDR3 nucleotide sequence: TGCGCCAGCAGCTTAACTAGCGGTTCGGCCTACAATGAGCAGTTCTTC.

The chain has TRBV6-2 or TRBV6-3 and TRBJ1-1; unclear D gene. With 5 bases removed from V and 5 bases from J, the gap between germline ends came to 12 bases. The CDR3 length is 13 residues. In germline, CDR1 is MNHEY, CDR2 SVGEGT. CDR3 in DNA: TGTGCCAGCAGTCCCCGGAGGAGAACTGAAGCTTTCTTT. This sequence encodes CASSPRRRTEAFF.

This clonotype was detected only a few times. This sequence joins TRBV20-1 and TRBJ1-1; D perhaps matches TRBD1 (5 bases). V was cut by 5 bases and J by 1 base, with 8 bases left in between. The CDR3 sequence is 12 residues long. CDR1 and CDR2 from the germline V gene are DFQATT and SNEGSKA (reference sequence). The CDR3 bases are TGCAGTGCTCGGGACGGGAACACTGAAGCTTTCTTT. Translation: CSARDGNTEAFF.